Each of the 10 T cell receptor beta chains below was sequenced from the same sample in a study of blood T cell repertoires in COVID-19. Only in-frame clones appear in the TCRdb table, and some are missing; sequencing was by immunoSEQ multiplex PCR. In the table there are about 250,000 clones, approximately 88% of which are singletons. The sample was peripheral blood. Receptors were obtained from a woman aged 30 to 39 with COVID-19, enrolled during active disease.

The chain uses TRBV3-1 (or the pseudogene TRBV3-2) and TRBJ2-7; D might be TRBD2 (6 bases). V was shortened by 0 bases and J by 2 bases, with 14 bases between the two germline ends. The CDR3 is 16 amino acids. Looked up from germline, CDR1 is LGHDT and CDR2 is YNNKEL (reference sequence). CDR3 DNA sequence: TGTGCCAGCAGCCAAGACCACGCGGGGCTAGCCTACGAGCAGTACGTC. Protein product: CASSQDHAGLAYEQYV.

The chain is built from TRBV18 and TRBJ1-3; 8 positions agree with TRBD1. The V gene end was trimmed by 3 bases and the J gene end by 5 bases; junction bases not matched to a gene: 6. Germline CDR1 and CDR2: KGHSH and LQKENI. This CDR3 region has 15 residues. The CDR3, as DNA: TGTGCCAGCTCACCTACAGGGGGGCTGAGAAACACCATATATTTT. Translation: CASSPTGGLRNTIYF.

The chain employs TRBV9 and TRBJ2-7, with 8 bases that match TRBD2. The CDR3 is 17 residues long. J was trimmed by 0 bases and V by 0 bases; bases with no gene match: 8. From germline, CDR1 is SGDLS and CDR2 YYNGEE. The CDR3: CASSVGGPGGDSYEQYF. CDR3 sequence (DNA): TGTGCCAGCAGCGTAGGGGGCCCGGGAGGGGACTCCTACGAGCAGTACTTC. The complete variable domain, with remaining parts taken from reference TRBV9 and TRBJ2-7, reads DSGVTQTPKHLITATGQRVTLRCSPRSGDLSVYWYQQSLDQGLQFLIQYYNGEERAKGNILERFSAQQFPDLHSELNLSSLELGDSALYFCASSVGGPGGDSYEQYFGPGTRLTVT.

This clone has more than one count but fewer than ten. The rearrangement links TRBV6-5 to TRBJ2-7; D is unresolved. The V gene's germline CDR1 is MNHEY and CDR2 SVGAGI. This CDR3 region has 13 residues. V shed 7 bases and J shed 0 bases, with 10 bases lying between them. The CDR3, as DNA: TGTGCCAGCACCTCCCTTAGCTCCTACGAGCAGTACGTC. This gives the protein CASTSLSSYEQYV.

The chain recombines TRBV5-1 with TRBJ2-1, with 7 nucleotides matching TRBD1. Per the germline V gene, CDR1 is SGHRS and CDR2 is YFSETQ. V was pared by 4 bases and J by 1 base, with 5 bases of the junction left unmatched. The CDR3 is made up of 15 amino acids. CDR3 sequence: CASSTGQASYNEQFF. The CDR3 DNA follows: TGCGCCAGCAGCACCGGACAGGCTTCCTACAATGAGCAGTTCTTC.

The chain employs TRBV24-1 and TRBJ2-1; 7 nucleotides match TRBD1. V lost 2 bases to trimming and J lost 0 bases; unmatched junction nucleotides: 6. Per germline, CDR1 KGHDR and CDR2 SFDVKD. CDR3 size: 17 residues. The chain's CDR3 is CATSDSTGASSYNEQFF. The CDR3 bases are TGTGCCACCAGTGATTCTACAGGGGCGAGCTCCTACAATGAGCAGTTCTTC.

This clone was counted ten times or more. This chain joins TRBV11-2 and TRBJ2-7; 9 positions match TRBD1. The ends lost 1 base at V and 7 bases at J; junction bases unmatched: 2. Germline V lookup: CDR1 SGHAT, CDR2 FQNNGV. The CDR3 length is 13 residues. CDR3 nucleotides: TGTGCCAGCAGCTTAGGACAGGGGGAGGAGCAGTACTTC. Residues: CASSLGQGEEQYF.

V and J are TRBV10-2 and TRBJ1-1; perhaps TRBD1 as D (6 bases). With 7 bases removed from V and 4 bases from J, the gap between germline ends came to 28 bases. The CDR3 totals 18 residues. The germline gives CDR1 WSHSY, CDR2 SAAADI. Written as DNA, the CDR3 is TGCGCCAGCAACCCCGGGCCACGGAGGACGACAGGTCGCACTGAAGCTTTCTTT. This encodes CASNPGPRRTTGRTEAFF.

The V gene is TRBV28, the J gene TRBJ2-2, with D maybe TRBD2 (6 bases). V lost 2 bases, J lost 7 bases, and 14 bases lay in between. The CDR3 is 15 residues long. CDR1 is MDHEN and CDR2 is SYDVKM in the germline V gene. The chain's CDR3 is CASSLGGEGVGELFF. DNA for the CDR3: TGTGCCAGCAGTTTAGGAGGGGAAGGGGTCGGGGAGCTGTTTTTT.

This chain links TRBV19 with TRBJ1-1, with unresolved D. The CDR3 covers 18 residues. Trimming cost V 1 base and J 0 bases, with 18 bases left between them. The V gene's germline CDR1 is LNHDA and CDR2 SQIVND (reference sequence). The DNA for the CDR3 is TGTGCCAGTAGTATAGGAGCAGGTGACCCTTATATGAACACTGAAGCTTTCTTT. Translating it yields CASSIGAGDPYMNTEAFF.